This TCR beta chain was sequenced for a study of blood T cell repertoires in COVID-19 (dated by TCRdb to between 2020 and 2021). General notes on the study: Samples from collaborators originated in the United States, Italy and Spain and spanned both the acute and convalescent phases of COVID-19. Where available, HLA class I and class II types were obtained from metadata supplied by the sample provider rather than from assay-based typing. The material from the prospective study consisted of cDNA or gDNA derived from T cells, B-cell-depleted T cells, or PBMCs. Deeply sampled blood TCRbeta repertoires from subjects exposed to, actively infected with, or recovered from COVID-19 were included in the dataset. Samples came from the ongoing ImmuneRACE study (first 160 participants) plus 1,254 subjects from 6 global collaborators. The repertoires were released in a freely available public database meant as a resource for research on the immune response to SARS-CoV-2. Sample metadata almost always included a de-identified subject ID, COVID-19 status, age in years and sex.

Another Seattle source contributed samples from volunteer blood donors who had recovered from COVID-19. Collaborating institutions collected whole blood in K2EDTA tubes following their own protocols. For TCRbeta analysis, collaborators shipped samples in one of three forms: frozen whole blood, isolated PBMCs, or DNA extracted from either of those sample types. Comment on this clone: Its antigen is unknown. The input lacks base qualities; no much larger clone sits a single base away.

TCRbeta CDR3 regions were amplified from genomic DNA using the immunoSEQ Assay, a bias-controlled multiplex PCR. The authors' pipeline ran thus. The number of nucleated cells in each sample was estimated by amplification of reference gene primers within the assay. To quantify the absolute abundance of each unique TCRbeta CDR3 rearrangement, sequence reads were collapsed and filtered. For each sample, productive Simpson clonality was calculated by taking the square root of Simpson's diversity index across productive rearrangements. TCRdb re-hosts the immuneACCESS table, in-frame sequences only. Its copies lack some clones; in the studies checked, an unresolved V gene accounts for under half of them, and the cause for the rest is not known. Clone size and the V and J calls come from that table; the DNA yielded D and trimming. Present in this sample are about 280,000 clones, about 85% of which were seen just once. The top ten hold about 2.2% of the sample.

The CDR3, cysteine through phenylalanine, is 16 amino acids long. This entry keeps only the CDR3 DNA: 48 bases, framed from base 1. CDR1 and CDR2 are drawn from the germline V gene: ENHRY, SYGVKD. Trimmed from V: 0 bases; trimmed from J: 6 bases; junction bases lacking a gene match: 4. General findings and caveats noted by the study authors: The amount of clinical and demographic metadata varied by source and participant and was provided uncurated.

Sequenced sample: peripheral blood. This receptor was obtained from a woman in her 50s who had recovered from COVID-19. The chain employs TRBV10-3 and TRBJ2-2, with 10 bases in between that match TRBD1. The CDR3 sequence is CAISESGQGGPGELFF. The nucleotide sequence is TGTGCCATCAGTGAGTCTGGACAGGGGGGACCCGGGGAGCTGTTTTTT.